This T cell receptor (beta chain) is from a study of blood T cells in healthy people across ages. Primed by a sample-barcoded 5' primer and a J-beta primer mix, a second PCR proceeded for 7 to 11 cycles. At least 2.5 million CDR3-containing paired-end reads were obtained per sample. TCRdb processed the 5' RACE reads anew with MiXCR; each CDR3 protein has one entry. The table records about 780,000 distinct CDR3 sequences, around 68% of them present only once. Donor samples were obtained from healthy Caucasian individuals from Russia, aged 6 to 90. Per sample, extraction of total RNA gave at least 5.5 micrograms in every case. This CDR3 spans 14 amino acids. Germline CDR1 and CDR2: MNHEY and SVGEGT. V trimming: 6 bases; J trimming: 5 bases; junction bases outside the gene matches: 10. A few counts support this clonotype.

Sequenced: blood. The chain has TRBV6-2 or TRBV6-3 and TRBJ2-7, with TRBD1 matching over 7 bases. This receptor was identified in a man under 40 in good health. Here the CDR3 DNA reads TGTGCCAGCAGCGGAGACAGGGATTCCGACGAGCAGTACTTC. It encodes CASSGDRDSDEQYF.